The entry below gives a single T cell receptor beta chain sequence along with its context. No cognate antigen has been identified for it. Base-call qualities are not available, and no considerably larger clone is one nucleotide away. V is reduced by 5 bases and J by 4 bases, leaving a spacing of 9 bases between them. The CDR3 sequence holds 13 residues, the cysteine and phenylalanine included. The entry retains the CDR3 DNA only, 39 bases that are in frame from base 1. The CDR1 and CDR2 encoded by the germline V gene are WSHSY and SAAADI. This entry comes from a study of control samples from healthy donors and cancer patients (TCRdb year 2020). The method was the immunoSEQ multiplex PCR assay. As stored in TCRdb, this immuneACCESS dataset retains in-frame rearrangements with V and J assigned. A fraction of the clones does not appear; measured against another copy, unresolved V genes explain less than half of the discrepancy, and the remainder lacks a known reason. The sample contains 70,000 to 95,000 clones, just over 90% of them found a single time. Around 1% of the sample is taken by the ten largest.

This receptor was identified in a woman under 40 in good health. The specimen sequenced was blood. The chain is assembled from TRBV10-2 and TRBJ1-5; the D segment cannot be called with confidence. For the CDR3, the sequence is CASSLQDNQPQHF. In nucleotides, the sequence is TGCGCCAGCAGTCTGCAGGATAATCAGCCCCAGCATTTT.